What follows are 25 T cell receptor beta chains derived from one specimen sequenced in a study of immune characterization of retroperitoneal liposarcoma. In TCRdb, the PCR reads were re-called with MiXCR into one record per CDR3 protein. The sample shows around 10,000 distinct CDR3 sequences, roughly 22% of them seen only once. The source material was blood. The receptors stem from a female donor with retroperitoneal liposarcoma.

By sample fraction, this clonotype is medium-sized (0.01 to 0.1%). The V call is TRBV25-1, the J call TRBJ2-7; tentatively, D is TRBD1 (6 bases). CDR1 and CDR2 (germline): MGHDK, SYGVNS. The length of the CDR3 is 15 residues. Trimming stripped 3 bases from V and 7 bases from J, with 19 bases between. For the CDR3, the DNA is TGTGCCAGCAGTGACCCAGGGGCTCGTTTTGGGGAGCAGTACTTC. It specifies CASSDPGARFGEQYF.

Worth noting for this clonotype: With a much larger clone just one base away, this may be a read error. CDR3: CASSGGNEQFF. DNA of the CDR3: TGTGCCAGCAGTGGAGGGAACGAGCAGTTCTTC. The chain combines TRBV27 with TRBJ2-1; weak D call: TRBD2 (6 bases). In germline, CDR1 is MNHEY, CDR2 SMNVEV (reference sequence). The CDR3 consists of 11 residues. Trimming cost V 5 bases and J 10 bases, with 9 bases left between them.

This clonotype was detected only a few times. The chain joins TRBV6-1 to TRBJ1-2, with 10 bases that match TRBD1. The CDR3 is made up of 15 amino acids. In germline, CDR1 is MNHNS, CDR2 SASEGT. The trim removed 6 bases at V and 4 bases at J, leaving 8 bases unmatched. CDR3 in amino acids: CASRETGGVFYGYTF. CDR3 bases: TGTGCCAGCAGGGAGACAGGGGGCGTTTTCTATGGCTACACCTTC.

In its sample, this clonotype was seen a few times. The chain carries TRBV5-4 and TRBJ2-5; TRBD2 aligns across 8 bases. The DNA end favors TRBJ2-7, so the J call may be wrong. The germline V gene encodes CDR1 SGHNT and CDR2 YYREEE (reference sequence). The CDR3 is made up of 21 amino acids. The CDR3 reads CASSLRSSGLALLRLCYEQYF. CDR3 bases: TGTGCCAGCAGCTTGAGGAGTAGCGGACTAGCACTTCTTAGGCTATGCTACGAGCAGTACTTC.

This clonotype was found many times. The chain uses TRBV12-5 and TRBJ2-5; 7 bases agree with TRBD1. This CDR3 comprises 14 residues. V lost 1 base and J lost 5; bases outside the gene matches: 4. From germline, CDR1 is LGHNT and CDR2 FRNRAP. CDR3 bases: TGTGCTAGTGGTTTGGCTGACAGGGTTGAGACCCAGTACTTC. This gives the protein CASGLADRVETQYF.

In its sample, this clonotype ranks as medium-sized. The chain employs TRBV7-2 and TRBJ2-1; 7 bases agree with TRBD2. The CDR3 contains 13 residues. V shed 5 bases, J shed 11 bases, and the junction held 9 bases outside the gene matches. CDR1 and CDR2 from the germline V gene are SGHTA and FQGNSA. The CDR3 nucleotides read TGTGCCAGCAGCGAAGGAGGGGACTATCAGCAGTTCTTC. It specifies CASSEGGDYQQFF.

The chain links TRBV7-2 to TRBJ2-5; D gene uncertain. The V gene's germline CDR1 is SGHTA and CDR2 FQGNSA. The CDR3 covers 13 residues. Trimming removed 0 bases at V and 5 bases at J, with 7 bases between. CDR3 bases: TGTGCCAGCAGCTTAGCAGGGATTGAGACCCAGTACTTC. As protein: CASSLAGIETQYF. Drawing the rest from reference TRBV7-2 and TRBJ2-5, the complete variable domain is GAGVSQSPSNKVTEKGKDVELRCDPISGHTALYWYRQSLGQGLEFLIYFQGNSAPDKSGLPSDRFSAERTGGSVSTLTIQRTQQEDSAVYLCASSLAGIETQYFGPGTRLLVL.

This clonotype was detected many times. The J gene is TRBJ2-1, the V gene TRBV7-2, with 9 bases aligning to TRBD2. The J call may be wrong; the DNA end is better matched by TRBJ2-7. The CDR3 extends over 18 amino acids. Germline V gene lookup returns CDR1 SGHTA and CDR2 FQGNSA. CDR3 in amino acids: CASSLEPLIQLAGFEQYF. In DNA, the CDR3 is TGTGCCAGCAGCTTAGAGCCTCTCATACAACTAGCGGGCTTTGAGCAGTACTTC.

The rearrangement uses TRBV6-6 and TRBJ2-5; no reliable D call. This CDR3 comprises 14 residues. The germline V and J ends were trimmed by 8 bases and 5 bases, with 18 bases remaining between them. Germline CDR1 is MNHNY and CDR2 is SVGAGI (reference sequence). CDR3 bases: TGTGCCAGCTCCTCGCCCGTCATGGGGGAGACCCAGTACTTC. Amino acids: CASSSPVMGETQYF.

In this sample, this clonotype turned up many times. The V call is TRBV10-1, the J call TRBJ2-1, with no clear D. The germline CDR1 and CDR2 sequences are WNHNN and SYGVQD (reference sequence). The CDR3 sequence is 12 residues long. V gave up 4 bases and J gave up 6 bases, with 7 bases separating them. The DNA of the CDR3 is TGCGCCAGCAGTGTGGACCTCAATGAGCAGTTCTTC. This translates into CASSVDLNEQFF.

This clonotype is medium-sized within its sample. The J gene is TRBJ2-1, the V gene TRBV7-2; D perhaps matches TRBD1 (7 bases). Per germline, CDR1 SGHTA and CDR2 FQGNSA. V was trimmed by 4 bases and J by 10 bases, leaving 20 bases between them. The CDR3 contains 15 residues. CDR3 loop: CASSSTGWERAEQFF. In DNA form, the CDR3 reads TGTGCCAGCAGCTCGACAGGGTGGGAGCGGGCCGAGCAGTTCTTC.

By proportion, this clonotype is medium-sized. This rearrangement joins TRBV11-2 to TRBJ2-3; 7 bases line up with TRBD2. This CDR3 contains 15 residues. Germline V gives CDR1 SGHAT, CDR2 FQNNGV. The V and J ends lost 1 base and 2 bases, in that order; junction bases with no gene match: 3. CDR3 sequence: CASSLVLAVTDTQYF. Here the CDR3 DNA reads TGTGCCAGCAGCTTAGTCCTAGCGGTCACAGATACGCAGTATTTT.

In its sample, this clonotype was seen once. The rearrangement joins TRBV5-1 to TRBJ2-3, with 8 positions matching TRBD1. The germline gives CDR1 SGHRS, CDR2 YFSETQ. This CDR3 spans 15 amino acids. Trimming at V came to 4 bases and at J to 3 bases, leaving 7 bases not matched to a gene. CDR3 coding DNA: TGCGCCAGCAGCATAGGACAGGGAAGGACAGATACGCAGTATTTT. Protein product: CASSIGQGRTDTQYF.

For this clonotype: Being one base from a much bigger clone, this may be a read error. This rearrangement joins TRBV6-4 to TRBJ2-5, with 7 bases aligning to TRBD1. The J call is uncertain, as TRBJ2-7 better fits the DNA end. The germline CDR1 and CDR2 sequences are MRHNA and SNTAGT. The CDR3 contains 13 residues. CDR3 coding DNA: TGTGCCAGCAGTGACCTTCGGGACAGCGAGCAGTACTTC. It specifies CASSDLRDSEQYF.

This clonotype was recorded a few times. V usage is TRBV6-6 and J usage is TRBJ1-4; a possible D gene is TRBD1 (5 bases). This CDR3 has 13 amino acids. The germline CDR1 and CDR2 sequences are MNHNY and SVGAGI (reference sequence). V shed 2 bases and J shed 7 bases, with 8 bases lying between them. The CDR3 sequence: CASSYGGSEKLFF. DNA of the CDR3: TGTGCCAGCAGTTACGGGGGGTCTGAAAAACTGTTTTTT.

The chain recombines TRBV5-4 with TRBJ1-1, with 9 bases lining up with TRBD1. V lost 0 bases and J lost 5; bases outside the gene matches: 5. This CDR3 region has 15 residues. The germline V gene encodes CDR1 SGHNT and CDR2 YYREEE (reference sequence). CDR3 coding DNA: TGTGCCAGCAGCTTGGCCGGGACAGGGTGGACTGAAGCTTTCTTT. Encoded protein: CASSLAGTGWTEAFF.

This chain connects TRBV6-6 to TRBJ2-2; a weak D match, TRBD1 (6 bases). The CDR3 extends over 16 amino acids. CDR1 and CDR2 (germline): MNHNY, SVGAGI (reference sequence). Between the trimmed V and J ends, which lost 5 bases and 0 bases, there was a span of 13 bases. The CDR3 spells CASSRPGQPNTGELFF. CDR3 sequence (DNA): TGTGCCAGCAGTCGTCCGGGACAACCGAACACCGGGGAGCTGTTTTTT.

This clonotype came up many times. This chain joins TRBV12-3 or TRBV12-4 and TRBJ2-3; D is possibly TRBD1 (5 bases). The CDR3 consists of 13 residues. V was shortened by 5 bases and J by 4 bases, with 10 bases between the two germline ends. The CDR3 protein is CASSEPGSDTQYF. The CDR3 nucleotides read TGTGCCAGCAGTGAACCAGGGTCAGATACGCAGTATTTT.

The CDR3: CASSRRTGVYETQYF. CDR3 in DNA: TGTGCCAGCAGCCGAAGGACAGGGGTCTATGAGACCCAGTACTTC. The chain links TRBV7-7 to TRBJ2-1, with 9 bases fitting TRBD1. The J call may be incorrect, as the DNA end agrees better with TRBJ2-5. The CDR3 is made up of 15 amino acids. The germline V gene encodes CDR1 SSHAT and CDR2 FNYEAQ (reference sequence).

The chain couples TRBV12-3 or TRBV12-4 to TRBJ1-1, with D possibly being TRBD1 (6 bases). Deletions cut 5 bases from V and 4 bases from J, with 17 bases between. The CDR3 length is 15 residues. The CDR3 DNA sequence: TGTGCCAGCAGTCCGGCTACAGGGCTAGGCACTGAAGCTTTCTTT. The encoded protein is CASSPATGLGTEAFF.

This clonotype was observed a few times. V gene TRBV10-3 combines with J gene TRBJ2-5; a possible D gene is TRBD2 (6 bases). This CDR3 has 15 residues. V was clipped by 4 bases and J by 2 bases, with 14 bases between them. Germline CDR1 and CDR2: ENHRY and SYGVKD. The chain's CDR3 is CAISGGDAFQETQYF. The CDR3 DNA sequence: TGTGCCATCAGTGGGGGGGATGCTTTTCAAGAGACCCAGTACTTC.

This sequence joins TRBV6-2 or TRBV6-3 and TRBJ2-3, with unresolved D. With 0 bases removed from V and 4 bases from J, the gap between germline ends came to 8 bases. The CDR3 contains 14 residues. Germline V gene data show CDR1 as MNHEY and CDR2 as SVGEGT. The CDR3 sequence: CASSYSMPSDTQYF. DNA for the CDR3: TGTGCCAGCAGTTACTCCATGCCGTCAGATACGCAGTATTTT.

By proportion, this clonotype is medium-sized. The gene calls are TRBV6-1 and TRBJ2-4; 7 bases line up with TRBD1. Germline V CDR1 and CDR2: MNHNS, SASEGT. The CDR3 is 16 amino acids. V lost 4 bases, J lost 3 bases, and 9 bases stayed unmatched. The DNA of the CDR3 is TGTGCCAGCAGTGGAAATTCCGGGACAGTCAAAAACATTCAGTACTTC. Its translation is CASSGNSGTVKNIQYF.

This clonotype was found many times. The J gene is TRBJ2-3, the V gene TRBV12-3 or TRBV12-4; 7 nucleotides line up with TRBD2. The trim removed 7 bases at V and 2 bases at J, leaving 15 bases unmatched. This CDR3 spans 17 amino acids. DNA for the CDR3: TGTGCCAGCATCAACCTAGGGGAGGGAGGGCCCACAGATACGCAGTATTTT. Translation: CASINLGEGGPTDTQYF.

This clonotype turned up a few times. The chain is built from TRBV6-1 and TRBJ1-1, with 8 bases identical to TRBD1. This CDR3 has 14 residues. Germline V lookup: CDR1 MNHNS, CDR2 SASEGT. After removal of 6 bases from V and 8 bases from J, the junction contained 11 bases not matched to a gene. The CDR3 coding sequence is TGTGCCAGCAGGCGGACAGGGACTGAAAGAGAAGCTTTCTTT. It is translated as CASRRTGTEREAFF.